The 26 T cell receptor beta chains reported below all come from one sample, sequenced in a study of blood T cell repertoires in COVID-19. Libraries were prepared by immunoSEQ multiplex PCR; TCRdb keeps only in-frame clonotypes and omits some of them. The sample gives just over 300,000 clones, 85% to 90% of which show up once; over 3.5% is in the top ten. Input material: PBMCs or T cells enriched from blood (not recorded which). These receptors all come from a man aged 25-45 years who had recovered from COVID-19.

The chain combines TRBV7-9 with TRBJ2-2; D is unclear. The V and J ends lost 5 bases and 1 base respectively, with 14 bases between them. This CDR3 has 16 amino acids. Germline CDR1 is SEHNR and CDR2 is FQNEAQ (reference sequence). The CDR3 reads CASSPTRGENTGELFF. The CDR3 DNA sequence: TGTGCCAGCAGCCCTACTCGCGGAGAGAACACCGGGGAGCTGTTTTTT.

CDR3: CASSPSGGRGYEQYF. CDR3 bases: TGTGCCAGCAGCCCCTCGGGCGGGAGGGGTTACGAGCAGTACTTC. The chain employs TRBV3-1 (or the pseudogene TRBV3-2) and TRBJ2-7; 9 bases are shared with TRBD2. The CDR3 covers 15 residues. Germline V CDR1 and CDR2: LGHDT, YNNKEL (reference sequence). Unmatched junction bases numbered 8, after V lost 4 bases and J lost 4 bases.

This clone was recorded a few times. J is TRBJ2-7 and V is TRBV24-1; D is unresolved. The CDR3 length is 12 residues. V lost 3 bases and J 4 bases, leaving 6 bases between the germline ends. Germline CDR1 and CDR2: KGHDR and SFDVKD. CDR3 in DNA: TGTGCCACCAGTGATGATCAGTACGAGCAGTACTTC. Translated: CATSDDQYEQYF.

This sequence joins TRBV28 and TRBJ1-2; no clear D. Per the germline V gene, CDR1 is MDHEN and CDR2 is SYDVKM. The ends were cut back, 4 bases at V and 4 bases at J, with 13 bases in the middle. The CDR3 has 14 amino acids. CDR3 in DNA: TGTGCCAGCAGTTCCGCGGGAGTCGGCTATGGCTACACCTTC. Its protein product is CASSSAGVGYGYTF.

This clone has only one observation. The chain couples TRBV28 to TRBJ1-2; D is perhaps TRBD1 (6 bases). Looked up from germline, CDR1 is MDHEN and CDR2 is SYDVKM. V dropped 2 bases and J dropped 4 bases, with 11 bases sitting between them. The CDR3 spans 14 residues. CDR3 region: CASSLMDSIYGYTF. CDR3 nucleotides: TGTGCCAGCAGTTTAATGGACAGTATCTATGGCTACACCTTC.

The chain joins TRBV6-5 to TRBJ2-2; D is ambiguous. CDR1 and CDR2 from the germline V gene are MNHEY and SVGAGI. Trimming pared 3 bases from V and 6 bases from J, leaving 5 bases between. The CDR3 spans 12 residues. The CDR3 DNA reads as TGTGCCAGCAGTTATTATGCCGGGGAGCTGTTTTTT. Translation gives CASSYYAGELFF.

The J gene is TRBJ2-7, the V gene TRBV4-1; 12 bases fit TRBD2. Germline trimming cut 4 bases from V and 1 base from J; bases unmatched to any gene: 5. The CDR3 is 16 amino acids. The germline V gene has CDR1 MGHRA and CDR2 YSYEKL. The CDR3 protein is CASSLRLAGESYEQYF. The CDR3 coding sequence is TGCGCCAGCAGCCTCCGACTAGCGGGGGAGTCCTACGAGCAGTACTTC.

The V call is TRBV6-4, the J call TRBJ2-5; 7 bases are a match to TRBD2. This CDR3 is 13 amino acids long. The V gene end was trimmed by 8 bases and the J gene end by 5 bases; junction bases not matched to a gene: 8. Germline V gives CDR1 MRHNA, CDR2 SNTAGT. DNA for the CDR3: TGTGCCAGCGCGGCGGGGGAGGCGGAGACCCAGTACTTC. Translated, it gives CASAAGEAETQYF.

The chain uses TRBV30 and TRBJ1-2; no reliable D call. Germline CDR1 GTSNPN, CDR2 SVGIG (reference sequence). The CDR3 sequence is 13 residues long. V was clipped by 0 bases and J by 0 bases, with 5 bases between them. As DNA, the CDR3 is TGTGCCTGGAGTGTAACTCCTAACTATGGCTACACCTTC. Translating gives CAWSVTPNYGYTF.

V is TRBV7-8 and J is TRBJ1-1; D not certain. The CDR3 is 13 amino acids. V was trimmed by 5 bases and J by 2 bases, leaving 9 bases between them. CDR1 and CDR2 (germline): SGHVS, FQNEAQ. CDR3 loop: CASSPFINTEAFF. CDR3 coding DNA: TGTGCCAGCAGCCCCTTTATTAACACTGAAGCTTTCTTT.

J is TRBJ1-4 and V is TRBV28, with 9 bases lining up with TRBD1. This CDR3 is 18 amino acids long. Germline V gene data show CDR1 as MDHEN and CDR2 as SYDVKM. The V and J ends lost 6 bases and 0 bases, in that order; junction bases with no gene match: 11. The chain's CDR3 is CASSPRQGDPATNEKLFF. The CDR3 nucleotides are TGTGCCAGCAGCCCACGACAGGGGGACCCTGCAACTAATGAAAAACTGTTTTTT.

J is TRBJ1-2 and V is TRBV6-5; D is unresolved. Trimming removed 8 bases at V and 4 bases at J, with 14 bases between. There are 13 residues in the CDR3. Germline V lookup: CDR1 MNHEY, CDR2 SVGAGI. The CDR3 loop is CASFHVLGYGYTF. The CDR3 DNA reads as TGTGCCAGCTTTCACGTCCTCGGCTATGGCTACACCTTC.

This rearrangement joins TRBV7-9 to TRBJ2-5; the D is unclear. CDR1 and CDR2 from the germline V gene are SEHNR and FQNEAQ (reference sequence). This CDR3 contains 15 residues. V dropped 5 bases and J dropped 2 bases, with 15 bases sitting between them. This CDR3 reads CASSLPLTLQETQYF. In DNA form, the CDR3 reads TGTGCCAGCAGCCTACCACTGACACTGCAAGAGACCCAGTACTTC.

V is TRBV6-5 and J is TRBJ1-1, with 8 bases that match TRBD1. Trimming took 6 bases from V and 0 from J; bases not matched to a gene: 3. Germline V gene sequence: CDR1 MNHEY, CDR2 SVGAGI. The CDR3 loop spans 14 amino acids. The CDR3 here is CASSEDRVNTEAFF. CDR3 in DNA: TGTGCCAGCAGCGAGGACAGGGTGAACACTGAAGCTTTCTTT.

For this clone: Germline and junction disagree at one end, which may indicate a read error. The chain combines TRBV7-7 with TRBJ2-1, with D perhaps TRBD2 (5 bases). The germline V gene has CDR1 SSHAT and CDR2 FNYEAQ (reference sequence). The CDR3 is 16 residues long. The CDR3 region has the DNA TGTGCTAGCAGCTTAGCGATAGAAAGCTCCTACAATGAGCAGTTCTTC. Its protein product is CASSLAIESSYNEQFF.

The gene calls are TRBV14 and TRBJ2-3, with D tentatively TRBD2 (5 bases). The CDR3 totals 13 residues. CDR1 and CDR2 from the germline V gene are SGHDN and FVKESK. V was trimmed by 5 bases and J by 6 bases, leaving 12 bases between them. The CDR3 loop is CASSWGATDTQYF. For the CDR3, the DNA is TGTGCCAGCAGCTGGGGAGCGACGGATACGCAGTATTTT.

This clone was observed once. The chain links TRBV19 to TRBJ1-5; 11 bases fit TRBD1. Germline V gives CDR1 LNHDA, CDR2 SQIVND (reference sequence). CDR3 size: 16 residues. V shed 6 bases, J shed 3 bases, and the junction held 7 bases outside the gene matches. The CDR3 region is CASSLRDRGYNQPQHF. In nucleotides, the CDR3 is TGTGCCAGTAGCCTCCGGGACAGGGGGTACAATCAGCCCCAGCATTTT.

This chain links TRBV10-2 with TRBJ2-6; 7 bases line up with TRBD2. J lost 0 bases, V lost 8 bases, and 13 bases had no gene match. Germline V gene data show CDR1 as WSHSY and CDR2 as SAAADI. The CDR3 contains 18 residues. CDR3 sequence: CASQVGGSTYSGANVLTF. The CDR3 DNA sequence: TGCGCCAGCCAGGTAGGCGGGAGTACCTACTCTGGGGCCAACGTCCTGACTTTC.

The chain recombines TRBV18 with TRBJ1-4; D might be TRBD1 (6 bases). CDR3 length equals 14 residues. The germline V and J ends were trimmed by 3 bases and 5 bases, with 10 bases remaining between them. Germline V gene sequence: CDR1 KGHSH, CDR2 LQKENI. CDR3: CASSPGAGNEKLFF. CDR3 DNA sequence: TGTGCCAGCTCACCGGGGGCAGGAAATGAAAAACTGTTTTTT.

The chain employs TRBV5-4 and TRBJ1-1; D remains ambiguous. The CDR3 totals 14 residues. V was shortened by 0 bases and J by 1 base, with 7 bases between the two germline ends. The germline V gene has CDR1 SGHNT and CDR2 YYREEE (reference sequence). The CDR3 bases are TGTGCCAGCAGCTTGGGCGGAAAGAACACTGAAGCTTTCTTT. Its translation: CASSLGGKNTEAFF.

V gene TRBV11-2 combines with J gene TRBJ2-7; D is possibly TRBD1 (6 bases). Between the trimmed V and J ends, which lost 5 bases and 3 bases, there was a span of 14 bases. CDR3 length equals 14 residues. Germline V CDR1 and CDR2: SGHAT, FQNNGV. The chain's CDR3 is CASSLDRIVYEQYF. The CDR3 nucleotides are TGTGCCAGCAGCCTTGACAGGATAGTCTACGAGCAGTACTTC.

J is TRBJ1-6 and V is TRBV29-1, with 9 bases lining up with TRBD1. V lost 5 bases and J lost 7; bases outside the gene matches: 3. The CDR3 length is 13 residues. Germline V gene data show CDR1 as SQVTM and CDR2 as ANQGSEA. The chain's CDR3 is CSVLQGANSPLHF. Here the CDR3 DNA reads TGCAGCGTTTTACAGGGGGCGAATTCACCCCTCCACTTT.

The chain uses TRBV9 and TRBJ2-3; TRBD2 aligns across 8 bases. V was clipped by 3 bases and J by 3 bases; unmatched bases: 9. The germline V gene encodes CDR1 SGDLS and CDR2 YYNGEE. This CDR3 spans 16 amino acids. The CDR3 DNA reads TGTGCCAGCAGCGCCGGGGGGGGCGCGGCGACAGATACGCAGTATTTT. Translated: CASSAGGGAATDTQYF.

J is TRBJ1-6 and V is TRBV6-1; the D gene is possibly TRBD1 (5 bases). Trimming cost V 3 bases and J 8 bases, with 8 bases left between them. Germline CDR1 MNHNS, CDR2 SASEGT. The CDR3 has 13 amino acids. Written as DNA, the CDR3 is TGTGCCAGCAGTGACCAGGGATATTCACCCCTCCACTTT. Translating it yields CASSDQGYSPLHF.

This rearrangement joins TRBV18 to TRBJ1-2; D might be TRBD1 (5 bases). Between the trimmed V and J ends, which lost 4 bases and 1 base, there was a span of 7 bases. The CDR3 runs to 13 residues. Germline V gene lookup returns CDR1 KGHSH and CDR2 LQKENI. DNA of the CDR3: TGTGCCAGCTCACAGACAGATAACTATGGCTACACCTTC. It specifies CASSQTDNYGYTF.

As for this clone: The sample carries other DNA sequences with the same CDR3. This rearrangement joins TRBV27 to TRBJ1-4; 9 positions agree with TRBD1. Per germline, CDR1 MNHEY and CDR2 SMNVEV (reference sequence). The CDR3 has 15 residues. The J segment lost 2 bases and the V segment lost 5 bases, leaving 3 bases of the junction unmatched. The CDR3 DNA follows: TGTGCCAGCAGTCTACAGGGGGCGACTAATGAAAAACTGTTTTTT. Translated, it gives CASSLQGATNEKLFF.